This TCR beta chain is drawn from a study of OX40 agonist ivuxolimab in advanced cancers. Study in general: Cancers in dose escalation were hepatocellular, melanoma, renal cell and head and neck.

About this clone itself: Its matching antigen is unknown.

After removal of 1 base from V and 4 bases from J, the junction contained 7 bases not matched to a gene. CDR3 size: 15 residues. Looked up from germline, CDR1 is GTSNPN and CDR2 is SVGIG (reference sequence). Sequenced by immunoSEQ multiplex PCR; TCRdb stores in-frame clones only, minus some. Of about 66,000 clones in the sample, about 77% are singletons; the top ten hold more than 1.5%. Study findings and constraints: Determination of antigen specificity was not performed for the expanded peripheral T cells. It was also the case that some nonresponders had low normalized T-cell clonal expansion.

Exclusion applied to patients with autoimmune disease history or systemic immunosuppression. V is TRBV30 and J is TRBJ2-1; 7 positions agree with TRBD1. This receptor was identified in an adult with an advanced solid tumor such as melanoma, head and neck, liver or kidney cancer. The sequencing here drew on CD4+ or CD8+ T cells sorted from blood, taken in a trial of the OX40 agonist ivuxolimab. DNA for the CDR3: TGTGCCTGGAGTGAAGGACAGGCCTCATACAATGAGCAGTTCTTC. Amino acid sequence: CAWSEGQASYNEQFF.